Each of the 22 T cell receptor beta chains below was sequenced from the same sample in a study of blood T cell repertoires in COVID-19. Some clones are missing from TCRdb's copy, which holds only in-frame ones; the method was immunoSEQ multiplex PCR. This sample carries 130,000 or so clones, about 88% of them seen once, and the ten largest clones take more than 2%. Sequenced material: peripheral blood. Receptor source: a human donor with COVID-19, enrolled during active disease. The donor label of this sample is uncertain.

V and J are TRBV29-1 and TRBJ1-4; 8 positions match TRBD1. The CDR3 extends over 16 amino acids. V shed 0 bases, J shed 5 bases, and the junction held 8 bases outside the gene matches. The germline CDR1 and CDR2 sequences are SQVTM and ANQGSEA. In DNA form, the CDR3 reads TGCAGCGTTGAAGATGGACCGGGACAGGAAAATGAAAAACTGTTTTTT. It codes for CSVEDGPGQENEKLFF. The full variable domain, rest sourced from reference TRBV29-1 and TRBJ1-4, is SAVISQKPSRDICQRGTSLTIQCQVDSQVTMMFWYRQQPGQSLTLIATANQGSEATYESGFVIDKFPISRPNLTFSTLTVSNMSPEDSSIYLCSVEDGPGQENEKLFFGSGTQLSVL.

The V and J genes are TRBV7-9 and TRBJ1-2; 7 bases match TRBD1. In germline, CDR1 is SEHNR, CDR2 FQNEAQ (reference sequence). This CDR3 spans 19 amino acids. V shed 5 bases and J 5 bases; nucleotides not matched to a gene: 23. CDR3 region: CASSNTRGLGQPTSYGYTF. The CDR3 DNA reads TGTGCCAGCAGCAACACTAGGGGGTTGGGACAGCCAACTTCTTATGGCTACACCTTC.

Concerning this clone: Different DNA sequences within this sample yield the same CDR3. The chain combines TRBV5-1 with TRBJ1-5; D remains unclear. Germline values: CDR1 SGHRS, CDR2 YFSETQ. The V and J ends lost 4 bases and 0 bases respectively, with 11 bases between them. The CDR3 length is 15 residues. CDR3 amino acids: CASSPGGYSNQPQHF. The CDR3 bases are TGCGCCAGCAGCCCTGGAGGGTATAGCAATCAGCCCCAGCATTTT.

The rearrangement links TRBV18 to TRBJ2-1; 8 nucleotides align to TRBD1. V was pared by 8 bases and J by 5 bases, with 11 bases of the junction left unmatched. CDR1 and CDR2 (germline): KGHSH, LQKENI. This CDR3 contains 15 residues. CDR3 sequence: CASRLPGGAHNEQFF. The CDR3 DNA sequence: TGTGCCAGCCGTCTCCCAGGGGGCGCCCACAATGAGCAGTTCTTC.

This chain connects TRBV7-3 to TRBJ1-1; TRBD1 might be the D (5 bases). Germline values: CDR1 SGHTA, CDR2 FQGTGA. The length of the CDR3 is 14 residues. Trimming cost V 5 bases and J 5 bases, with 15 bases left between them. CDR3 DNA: TGTGCCAGCAGCGCACTGACAGTTTCAACTGAAGCTTTCTTT. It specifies CASSALTVSTEAFF.

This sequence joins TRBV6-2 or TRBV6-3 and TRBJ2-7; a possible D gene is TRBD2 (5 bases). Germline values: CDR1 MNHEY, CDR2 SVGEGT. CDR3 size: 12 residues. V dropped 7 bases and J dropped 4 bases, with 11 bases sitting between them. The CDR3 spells CASTPSGYEQYF. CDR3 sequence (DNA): TGTGCCAGCACCCCATCGGGGTACGAGCAGTACTTC.

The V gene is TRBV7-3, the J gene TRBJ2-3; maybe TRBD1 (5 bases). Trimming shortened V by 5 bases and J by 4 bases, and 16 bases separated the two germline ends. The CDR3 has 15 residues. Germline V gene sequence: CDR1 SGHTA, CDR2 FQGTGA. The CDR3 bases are TGTGCCAGCAGCCTCCGAGCAGGGATAGCAGATACGCAGTATTTT. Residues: CASSLRAGIADTQYF.

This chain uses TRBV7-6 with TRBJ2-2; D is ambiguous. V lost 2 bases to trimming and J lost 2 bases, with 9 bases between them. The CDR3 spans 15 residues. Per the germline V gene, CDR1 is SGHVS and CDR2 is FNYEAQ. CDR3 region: CASSLFGGNTGELFF. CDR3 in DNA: TGTGCCAGCAGCTTATTCGGCGGCAACACCGGGGAGCTGTTTTTT.

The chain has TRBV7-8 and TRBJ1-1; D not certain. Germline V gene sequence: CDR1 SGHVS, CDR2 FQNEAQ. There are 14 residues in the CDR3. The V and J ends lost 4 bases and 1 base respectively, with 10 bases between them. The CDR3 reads CASSSTGGNTEAFF. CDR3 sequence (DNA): TGTGCCAGCAGCTCTACCGGTGGGAACACTGAAGCTTTCTTT.

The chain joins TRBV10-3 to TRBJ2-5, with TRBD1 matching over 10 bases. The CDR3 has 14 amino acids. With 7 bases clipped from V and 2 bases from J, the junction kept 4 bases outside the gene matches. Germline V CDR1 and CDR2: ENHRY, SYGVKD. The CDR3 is CAITRDRGQETQYF. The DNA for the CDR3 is TGTGCCATCACCCGGGACAGGGGACAAGAGACCCAGTACTTC.

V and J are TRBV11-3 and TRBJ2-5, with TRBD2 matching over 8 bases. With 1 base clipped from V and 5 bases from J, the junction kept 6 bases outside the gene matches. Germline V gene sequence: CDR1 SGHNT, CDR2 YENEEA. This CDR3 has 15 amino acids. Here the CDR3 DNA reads TGTGCCAGCAGCTTAGGCGTCTCGGGGGGGGAGACCCAGTACTTC. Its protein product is CASSLGVSGGETQYF.

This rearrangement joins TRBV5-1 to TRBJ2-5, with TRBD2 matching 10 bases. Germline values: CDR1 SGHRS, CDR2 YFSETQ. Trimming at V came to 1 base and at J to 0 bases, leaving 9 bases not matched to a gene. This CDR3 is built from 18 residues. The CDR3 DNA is TGCGCCAGCAGCTTGACCCCTAGCGGGGGCTGGAACCAAGAGACCCAGTACTTC. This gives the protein CASSLTPSGGWNQETQYF.

CDR3 sequence reads: CASSVVGTGRETQYF. CDR3 in DNA: TGTGCCAGCAGCGTAGTTGGGACAGGGAGAGAGACCCAGTACTTC. The rearrangement links TRBV9 to TRBJ2-5; 9 nucleotides match TRBD1. Unmatched junction bases numbered 4, after V lost 0 bases and J lost 4 bases. This CDR3 contains 15 residues. The germline V gene has CDR1 SGDLS and CDR2 YYNGEE.

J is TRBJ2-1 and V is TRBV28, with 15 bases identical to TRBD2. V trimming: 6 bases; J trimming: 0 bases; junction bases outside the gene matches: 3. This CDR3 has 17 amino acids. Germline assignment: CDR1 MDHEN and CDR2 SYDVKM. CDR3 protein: CASRGTSGGSSYNEQFF. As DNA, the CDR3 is TGTGCCAGCAGAGGGACTAGCGGGGGGAGCTCCTACAATGAGCAGTTCTTC.

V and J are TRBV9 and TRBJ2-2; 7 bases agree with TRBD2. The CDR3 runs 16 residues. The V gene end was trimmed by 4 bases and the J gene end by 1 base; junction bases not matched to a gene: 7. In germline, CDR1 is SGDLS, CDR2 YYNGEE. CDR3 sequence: CASSPRGGVNTGELFF. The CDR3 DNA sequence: TGTGCCAGCAGCCCCCGGGGAGGGGTGAACACCGGGGAGCTGTTTTTT. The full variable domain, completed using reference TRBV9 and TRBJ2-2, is DSGVTQTPKHLITATGQRVTLRCSPRSGDLSVYWYQQSLDQGLQFLIQYYNGEERAKGNILERFSAQQFPDLHSELNLSSLELGDSALYFCASSPRGGVNTGELFFGEGSRLTVL.

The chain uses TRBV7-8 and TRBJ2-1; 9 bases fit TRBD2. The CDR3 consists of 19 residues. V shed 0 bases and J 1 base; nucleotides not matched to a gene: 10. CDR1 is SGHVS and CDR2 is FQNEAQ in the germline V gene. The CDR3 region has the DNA TGTGCCAGCAGCTTAGCGTTCGGTAGCGGGAGCCCTTCCTACAATGAGCAGTTCTTC. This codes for CASSLAFGSGSPSYNEQFF.

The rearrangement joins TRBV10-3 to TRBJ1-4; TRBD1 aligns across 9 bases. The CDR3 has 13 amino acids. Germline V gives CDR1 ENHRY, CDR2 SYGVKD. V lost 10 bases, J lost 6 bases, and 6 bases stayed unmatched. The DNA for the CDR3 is TGTGCCACTCGGACAGGGGAGTATGAAAAACTGTTTTTT. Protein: CATRTGEYEKLFF.

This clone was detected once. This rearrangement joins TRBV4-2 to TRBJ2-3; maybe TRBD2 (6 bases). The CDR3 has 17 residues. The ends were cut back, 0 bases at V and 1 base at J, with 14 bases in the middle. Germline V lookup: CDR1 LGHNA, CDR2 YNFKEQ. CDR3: CASSQDGGNPGTDTQYF. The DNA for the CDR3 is TGTGCCAGCAGCCAAGATGGCGGGAACCCCGGCACAGATACGCAGTATTTT.

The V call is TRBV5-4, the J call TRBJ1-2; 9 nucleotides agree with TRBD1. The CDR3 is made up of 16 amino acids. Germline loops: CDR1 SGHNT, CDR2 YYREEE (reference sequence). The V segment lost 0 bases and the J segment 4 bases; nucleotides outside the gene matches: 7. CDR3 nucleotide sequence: TGTGCCAGCAGCTTGGCCACAGGACAGGGGATCTATGGCTACACCTTC. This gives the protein CASSLATGQGIYGYTF.

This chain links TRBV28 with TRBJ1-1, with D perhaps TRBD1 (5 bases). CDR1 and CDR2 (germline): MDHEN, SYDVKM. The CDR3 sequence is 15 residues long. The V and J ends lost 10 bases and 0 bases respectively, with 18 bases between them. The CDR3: CAIRPQQAMNTEAFF. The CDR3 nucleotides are TGTGCCATCCGTCCCCAACAGGCGATGAACACTGAAGCTTTCTTT.

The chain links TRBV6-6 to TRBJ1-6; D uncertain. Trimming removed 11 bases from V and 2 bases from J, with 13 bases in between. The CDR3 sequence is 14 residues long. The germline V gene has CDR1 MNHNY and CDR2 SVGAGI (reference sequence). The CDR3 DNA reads TGTGCCGTCACAGCTAACCCCTATAATTCACCCCTCCACTTT. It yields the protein CAVTANPYNSPLHF.

The CDR3 DNA sequence: TGTGCCAGCAGCTTGAGGCGGGGAAGCTCCTACAATGAGCAGTTCTTC. This translates into CASSLRRGSSYNEQFF. J is TRBJ2-1 and V is TRBV7-9; perhaps TRBD2 as D (6 bases). The CDR3 covers 16 residues. Trimming cost V 3 bases and J 0 bases, with 12 bases left between them. Per germline, CDR1 SEHNR and CDR2 FQNEAQ (reference sequence).